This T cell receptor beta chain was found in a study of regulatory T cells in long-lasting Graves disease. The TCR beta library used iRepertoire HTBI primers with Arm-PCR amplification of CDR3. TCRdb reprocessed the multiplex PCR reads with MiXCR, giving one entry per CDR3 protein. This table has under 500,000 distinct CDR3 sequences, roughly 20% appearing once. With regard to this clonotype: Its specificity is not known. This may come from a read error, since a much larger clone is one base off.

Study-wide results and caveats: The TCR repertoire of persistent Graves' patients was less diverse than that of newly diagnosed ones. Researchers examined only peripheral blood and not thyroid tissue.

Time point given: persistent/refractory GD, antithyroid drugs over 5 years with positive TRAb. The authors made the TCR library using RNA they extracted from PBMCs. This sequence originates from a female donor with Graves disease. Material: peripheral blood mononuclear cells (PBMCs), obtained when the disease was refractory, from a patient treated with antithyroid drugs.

The CDR3 loop reads CANSLLAGNTEAFF. The CDR3 DNA reads as TGTGCCAACAGTTTATTAGCAGGGAACACTGAAGCTTTCTTT. The chain links TRBV12-3 or TRBV12-4 to TRBJ1-1, with no clear D. The CDR3 sequence is 14 residues long.